The subject of this entry is one T cell receptor beta chain. The record originates from a study of blood T cell repertoires in COVID-19. Study overall: Researchers got acute and convalescent COVID-19 samples from the United States, Italy and Spain. The cDNA or gDNA used as material had been derived from T cells, B-cell-depleted T cells, or PBMCs.

The germline V gene has CDR1 SEHNR and CDR2 FQNEAQ (reference sequence). V dropped 5 bases and J dropped 4 bases, with 11 bases sitting between them. This CDR3 has 13 amino acids. Study processing details: Amplifying reference gene primers gave estimates of nucleated cell counts. Profiling relied on immunoSEQ multiplex PCR, and the TCRdb table lists in-frame clones only, not all of them. V, J and clone size derive from that table, while D and trimming were established from the DNA sequence. The top ten hold under 0.3% of the sample, which has just over 650,000 clones, about nine tenths seen once. Sequenced input: peripheral blood. The V call is TRBV7-9, the J call TRBJ2-5; D unresolved. This sequence originates from a woman under 30 with acute or convalescent COVID-19. The CDR3 nucleotides read TGTGCCAGCAGCCCTGCGAGGTCAGAGACCCAGTACTTC. This translates into CASSPARSETQYF.